Following are 2 T cell receptor beta chains from one sample sequenced in a study of brain T cells in children with intractable seizures. As for time point: blood from clinic visit 5 months post-surgery; TSC patient then seizure free. Data came from immunoSEQ multiplex PCR; TCRdb stores just in-frame clones and leaves some out. The sample contains about 340,000 clones, 93% of which appear only once. The sequences come from peripheral blood, collected roughly 5 months after surgery. These receptors were collected from a boy in the first two years of life with tuberous sclerosis and intractable seizures.

This chain connects TRBV6-6 to TRBJ1-1, with D possibly being TRBD1 (6 bases). The CDR3 is 16 amino acids. Trimming took 6 bases from V and 4 from J, leaving 21 bases between them. The germline V gene encodes CDR1 MNHNY and CDR2 SVGAGI (reference sequence). The CDR3 here is CASRKGVGGAGTEAFF. DNA of the CDR3: TGTGCCAGCAGGAAGGGGGTCGGGGGCGCGGGCACTGAAGCTTTCTTT.

This clone showed up just once. The rearrangement links TRBV24-1 to TRBJ2-7; D is tentatively TRBD1 or TRBD2 (5 bases each). The length of the CDR3 is 14 residues. The V and J ends lost 3 bases and 1 base respectively, with 9 bases between them. CDR1 KGHDR and CDR2 SFDVKD come from the germline V gene. CDR3 amino acids: CATSDRDGSYEQYF. CDR3 DNA sequence: TGTGCCACCAGTGATCGGGACGGGTCCTACGAGCAGTACTTC.